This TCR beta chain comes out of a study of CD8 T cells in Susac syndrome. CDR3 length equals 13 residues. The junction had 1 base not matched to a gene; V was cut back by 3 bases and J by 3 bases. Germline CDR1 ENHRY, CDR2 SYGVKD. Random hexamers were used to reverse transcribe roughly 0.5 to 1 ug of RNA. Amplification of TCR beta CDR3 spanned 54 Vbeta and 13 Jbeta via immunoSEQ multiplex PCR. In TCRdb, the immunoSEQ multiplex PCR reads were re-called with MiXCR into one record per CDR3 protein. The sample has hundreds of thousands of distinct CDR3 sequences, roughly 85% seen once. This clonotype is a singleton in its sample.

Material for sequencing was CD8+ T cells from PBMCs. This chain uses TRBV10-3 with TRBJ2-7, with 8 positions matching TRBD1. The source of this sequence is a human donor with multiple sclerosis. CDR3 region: CAISDGTGYEQYF. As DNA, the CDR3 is TGTGCCATCAGTGACGGGACAGGCTACGAGCAGTACTTC.